The rows below give T cell receptor beta chains drawn from one sample of a study of radiation and T cells in renal cell carcinoma. Only in-frame clones appear in the TCRdb table, and some are missing; sequencing was by immunoSEQ multiplex PCR. The sample has more than 95,000 clones, roughly 80% seen once. Sequencing used blood, obtained from a patient whose treatment included radiotherapy and nephrectomy. The receptors were sampled from a woman aged 55-69 years with renal cell carcinoma. The CDR3 runs from the conserved cysteine through the conserved F or W. The D gene is left open where the match is weak. Clone size, where shown, is once, few, many, or a class for clones that have expanded.

d_gene	abundance	v_gene	j_gene	CDR3aa	CDR3nt
.	.	TRBV7-2	TRBJ2-5	CASSLHGRETQYF	TGTGCCAGCAGCTTACATGGAAGGGAGACCCAGTACTTC
TRBD1	.	TRBV25-1	TRBJ2-7	CASRSDRGLDEQYF	TGTGCCAGCAGATCCGACAGGGGGCTGGACGAGCAGTACTTC
.	.	TRBV6-1	TRBJ1-5	CASSGGQSNQPQHF	TGTGCCAGCAGTGGGGGACAAAGCAATCAGCCCCAGCATTTT
TRBD2	.	TRBV5-1	TRBJ2-2	CASRRAGGNTGELFF	TGCGCCAGCAGGAGAGCGGGGGGCAACACCGGGGAGCTGTTTTTT
TRBD1	.	TRBV18	TRBJ1-5	CASSSARGRVNQPQHF	TGTGCCAGCTCATCTGCCAGGGGGCGCGTAAATCAGCCCCAGCATTTT
.	.	TRBV4-1	TRBJ1-2	CASSQDKGVAYGYTF	TGCGCCAGCAGCCAAGATAAAGGGGTAGCCTATGGCTACACCTTC
.	.	TRBV19	TRBJ2-3	CASSISASGTDTQYF	TGTGCCAGTAGTATTAGCGCTTCTGGCACAGATACGCAGTATTTT
TRBD1	few	TRBV6-4	TRBJ1-1	CASRETGGGTEAFF	TGTGCCAGCAGGGAAACAGGGGGCGGCACTGAAGCTTTCTTT
TRBD1	few	TRBV18	TRBJ1-1	CASSLRDSGTTEAFF	TGTGCCAGCTCACTAAGGGACAGCGGAACCACTGAAGCTTTCTTT
TRBD1	.	TRBV10-3	TRBJ1-1	CAITRTGGETEAFF	TGTGCCATCACCCGAACAGGGGGGGAGACTGAAGCTTTCTTT
.	.	TRBV7-2	TRBJ2-7	CASSLGNSYEQYF	TGTGCCAGCAGCCTCGGGAACTCCTACGAGCAGTACTTC
.	.	TRBV19	TRBJ2-7	CASSIMGGPYEQYF	TGTGCCAGTAGTATCATGGGTGGCCCCTACGAGCAGTACTTC
.	.	TRBV14	TRBJ1-5	CASSRSGVQPQHF	TGTGCCAGCAGCCGATCAGGGGTTCAGCCCCAGCATTTT
.	.	TRBV2	TRBJ1-6	CASRLTGQSSPLHF	TGTGCCAGCAGATTAACAGGACAAAGTTCACCCCTCCACTTT
.	.	TRBV6-5	TRBJ2-5	CASSYRGETQYF	TGTGCCAGCAGTTACAGAGGGGAGACCCAGTACTTC
.	once	TRBV6-5	TRBJ2-7	CALPRQSYEQYF	TGTGCCCTACCCCGACAGAGCTACGAGCAGTACTTC
TRBD1	.	TRBV27	TRBJ1-5	CASSFNRDRGQHF	TGTGCCAGCAGTTTCAACCGGGACAGGGGCCAGCATTTT
.	.	TRBV28	TRBJ1-2	CASSLFNYGYTF	TGTGCCAGCAGTCTCTTTAACTATGGCTACACCTTC
.	.	TRBV6-6	TRBJ2-7	CASRASSYEQYF	TGTGCCAGCCGGGCGAGCTCCTACGAGCAGTACTTC
.	.	TRBV20-1	TRBJ1-2	CSAAKVYGYTF	TGCAGTGCCGCGAAGGTCTATGGCTACACCTTC
TRBD2	.	TRBV2	TRBJ2-5	CASSSTGTSGRSGETQYF	TGTGCCAGCAGTTCAACCGGGACTAGCGGGAGGAGCGGGGAGACCCAGTACTTC
TRBD1	.	TRBV6-1	TRBJ1-6	CASSGQDRGDSPLHF	TGTGCCAGCAGTGGACAGGACAGGGGTGATTCACCCCTCCACTTT
TRBD1	.	TRBV6-6	TRBJ2-7	CASSPDRDSYEQYF	TGTGCCAGCAGCCCCGACAGGGACTCCTACGAGCAGTACTTC
.	.	TRBV25-1	TRBJ1-3	CASSDGVLSGNTIYF	TGTGCCAGCAGTGATGGTGTTCTATCTGGAAACACCATATATTTT
.	.	TRBV19	TRBJ2-5	CASRQQGQETQYF	TGTGCCAGTAGGCAACAGGGCCAAGAGACCCAGTACTTC
.	.	TRBV6-5	TRBJ1-2	CASSPRGQLYGYTF	TGTGCCAGCAGCCCACGAGGACAGCTCTATGGCTACACCTTC
.	.	TRBV6-5	TRBJ2-1	CASRPTGYNEQFF	TGTGCCAGCCGTCCCACGGGCTACAATGAGCAGTTCTTC
.	.	TRBV18	TRBJ1-5	CASSLQGNQPQHF	TGTGCCAGCTCACTTCAGGGCAATCAGCCCCAGCATTTT
.	once	TRBV5-1	TRBJ1-4	CASSSAHGEKLFF	TGCGCCAGCAGTTCGGCACACGGAGAAAAACTGTTTTTT
TRBD1	.	TRBV5-1	TRBJ2-7	CASSSWTGSGEQYF	TGCGCCAGCAGCTCATGGACAGGGAGCGGCGAGCAGTACTTC
TRBD1	.	TRBV6-5	TRBJ1-6	CASSYYGQGNNSPLHF	TGTGCCAGCAGTTATTATGGACAGGGAAATAATTCACCCCTCCACTTT
TRBD1	few	TRBV30	TRBJ1-1	CAWSYRGWDTEAFF	TGTGCCTGGAGTTACAGGGGGTGGGACACTGAAGCTTTCTTT
.	.	TRBV28	TRBJ1-2	CASSFIDGAYGYTF	TGTGCCAGCAGTTTTATCGACGGAGCCTATGGCTACACCTTC
.	.	TRBV30	TRBJ1-1	CAWSPPGANTEAFF	TGTGCCTGGAGTCCACCAGGGGCGAACACTGAAGCTTTCTTT
.	.	TRBV5-1	TRBJ2-7	CASSLVGPTYEQYF	TGCGCCAGCAGCTTGGTGGGGCCAACCTACGAGCAGTACTTC
.	.	TRBV5-4	TRBJ2-1	CASSLSSAPGREQFF	TGTGCCAGCAGCTTGAGTTCTGCGCCGGGGAGGGAGCAGTTCTTC
.	.	TRBV5-5	TRBJ2-2	CASSLYGGTGELFF	TGTGCCAGCAGCTTGTACGGGGGCACCGGGGAGCTGTTTTTT
.	.	TRBV28	TRBJ2-7	CASSFWGQLEQYF	TGTGCCAGCAGTTTCTGGGGTCAGCTCGAGCAGTACTTC
TRBD1	few	TRBV27	TRBJ1-1	CASSSYRGRDTEAFF	TGTGCCAGCAGTTCGTACAGGGGGCGGGACACTGAAGCTTTCTTT
.	.	TRBV5-6	TRBJ1-5	CASSVARGLGPQHF	TGTGCCAGCAGCGTGGCACGGGGGTTGGGGCCCCAGCATTTT
.	once	TRBV4-3	TRBJ2-1	CASSQGGTWDEQFF	TGCGCCAGCAGCCAAGGCGGGACGTGGGATGAGCAGTTCTTC
TRBD1	.	TRBV19	TRBJ2-1	CASSILYRGNEQFF	TGTGCCAGTAGTATTTTATACAGGGGAAATGAGCAGTTCTTC
.	.	TRBV30	TRBJ2-7	CAWSPPTLSYEQYF	TGTGCCTGGAGCCCTCCAACTTTATCCTACGAGCAGTACTTC
TRBD1	many	TRBV7-9	TRBJ1-2	CASSEERQGASNYGYTF	TGTGCCAGCAGCGAGGAAAGACAGGGGGCATCGAACTATGGCTACACCTTC
.	.	TRBV7-8	TRBJ1-2	CASSLGSGVGTF	TGTGCCAGCAGCTTAGGGTCAGGGGTGGGCACCTTC
.	.	TRBV14	TRBJ2-6	CASSPLGISGANVLTF	TGTGCCAGCAGCCCCCTCGGGATTTCTGGGGCCAACGTCCTGACTTTC
TRBD1	.	TRBV7-9	TRBJ2-7	CASSPAGQGAREQYF	TGTGCCAGCAGCCCCGCGGGACAGGGGGCGCGGGAGCAGTACTTC
TRBD1	.	TRBV18	TRBJ2-2	CASSRDRGGTGELFF	TGTGCCAGCTCACGCGACAGGGGCGGCACCGGGGAGCTGTTTTTT
.	.	TRBV18	TRBJ1-3	CASSGNRVSGNTIYF	TGTGCCAGCTCAGGGAACAGGGTTTCTGGAAACACCATATATTTT